The present entry profiles one T cell receptor beta chain with its context. CDR1 is SGHRS, CDR2 YFSETQ, per germline. There are 14 residues in the CDR3. V was clipped by 4 bases and J by 10 bases; unmatched bases: 13. Here immunoSEQ multiplex PCR was the method, and the copy in TCRdb shows in-frame clones only, minus some. In the table there are about 76,000 clones, roughly 90% of which are singletons. The data stem from a study of control samples from healthy donors and cancer patients. The source of this sequence is a woman aged 45-65 years with colorectal cancer. J is TRBJ1-1 and V is TRBV5-1; 7 bases agree with TRBD1. The sequenced material came from PBMCs. The CDR3 DNA reads as TGCGCCAGCAGCCGGGGGGACAGCGGATTTACAGCTTTCTTT. Its translation is CASSRGDSGFTAFF.